The T cell receptor beta chain described here comes from a study of blood T cells in healthy people across ages. Study results and limitations: More naive CD4+ cells and higher diversity marked long-lived donors relative to aged donors.

The CDR3 sequence is 15 residues long. V shed 3 bases and J shed 11 bases, with 21 bases lying between them. On this clonotype itself: Its antigen is still unknown.

The authors ran a second PCR of about 6 to 11 cycles using a sample-barcoded 5' primer and a J-beta primer mix. Each cDNA molecule carried a tag from a template-switch adaptor that contained 12 random nucleotides. In TCRdb, the 5' RACE reads were re-called with MiXCR into one record per CDR3 protein. In the table there are about 780,000 distinct CDR3 sequences, around 50% of which are singletons. The specimen was blood. The gene calls are TRBV12-3 or TRBV12-4 and TRBJ2-3; D is perhaps TRBD1 or TRBD2 (5 bases each). The TCR originated in a man at least 80 years old in good health. CDR3 sequence (DNA): TGTGCCAGCAGTTTTGACGGGGCTTACACAGATGTGCAGTATTTT. It encodes CASSFDGAYTDVQYF.